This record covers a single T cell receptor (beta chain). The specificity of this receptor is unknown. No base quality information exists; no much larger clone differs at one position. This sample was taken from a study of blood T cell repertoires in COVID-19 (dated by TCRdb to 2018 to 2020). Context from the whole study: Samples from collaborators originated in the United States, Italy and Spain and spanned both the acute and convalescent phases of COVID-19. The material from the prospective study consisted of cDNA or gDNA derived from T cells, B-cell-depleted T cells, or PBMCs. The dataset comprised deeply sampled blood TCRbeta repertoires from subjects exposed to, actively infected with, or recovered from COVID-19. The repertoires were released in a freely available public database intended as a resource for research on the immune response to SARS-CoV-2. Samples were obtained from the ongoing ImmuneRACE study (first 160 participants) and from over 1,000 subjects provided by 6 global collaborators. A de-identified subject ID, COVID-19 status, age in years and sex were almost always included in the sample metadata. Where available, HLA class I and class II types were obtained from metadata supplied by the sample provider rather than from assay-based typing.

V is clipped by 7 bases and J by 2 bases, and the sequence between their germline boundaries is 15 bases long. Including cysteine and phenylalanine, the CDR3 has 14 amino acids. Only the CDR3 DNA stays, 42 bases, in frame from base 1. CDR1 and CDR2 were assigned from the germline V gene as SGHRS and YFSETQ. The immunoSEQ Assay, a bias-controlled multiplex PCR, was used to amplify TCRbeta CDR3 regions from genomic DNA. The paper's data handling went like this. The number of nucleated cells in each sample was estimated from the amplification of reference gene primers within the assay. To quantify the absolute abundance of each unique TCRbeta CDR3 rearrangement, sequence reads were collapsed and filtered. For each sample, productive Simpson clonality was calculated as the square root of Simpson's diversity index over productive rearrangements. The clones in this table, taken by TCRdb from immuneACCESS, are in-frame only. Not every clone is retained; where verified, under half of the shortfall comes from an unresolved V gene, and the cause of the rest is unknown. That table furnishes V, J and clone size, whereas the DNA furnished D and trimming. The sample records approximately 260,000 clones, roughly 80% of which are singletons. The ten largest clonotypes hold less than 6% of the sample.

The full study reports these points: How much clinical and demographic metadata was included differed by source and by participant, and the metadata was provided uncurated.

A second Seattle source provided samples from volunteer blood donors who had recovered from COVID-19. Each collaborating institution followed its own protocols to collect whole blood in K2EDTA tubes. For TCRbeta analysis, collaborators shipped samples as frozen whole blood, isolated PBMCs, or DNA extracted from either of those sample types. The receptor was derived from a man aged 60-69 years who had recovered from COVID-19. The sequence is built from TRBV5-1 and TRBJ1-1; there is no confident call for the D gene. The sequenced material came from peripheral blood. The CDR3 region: CASSISGRNTEAFF. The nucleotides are TGCGCCAGCTCAATTAGCGGCAGAAACACTGAAGCTTTCTTT.